This record looks at one T cell receptor (beta chain) sequence and its context. It has no known antigen specificity. No base quality information exists; no much larger clone differs at one position. Whole blood was collected in K2EDTA tubes by collaborating institutions according to the institutions' own protocols. For TCRbeta analysis, collaborators shipped samples as frozen whole blood, isolated PBMCs, or DNA extracted from either of those sample types. The immunoSEQ Assay, a bias-controlled multiplex PCR, was used to amplify TCRbeta CDR3 regions from genomic DNA. The authors' analysis ran thus. Within the assay, amplification of reference gene primers was used to estimate how many nucleated cells each sample contained. To quantify the absolute abundance of each unique TCRbeta CDR3 rearrangement, sequence reads were collapsed and filtered. For each sample, productive Simpson clonality was calculated by taking the square root of Simpson's diversity index across productive rearrangements. Entries here come from immuneACCESS through TCRdb and include only in-frame sequences with V and J called. Some clones fail to appear in such tables; in the studies checked, an unresolved V gene covers under half of the shortfall, and the cause of the remainder is unknown. V and J calls and clone size follow that table, whereas D and trimming were derived from the DNA. This sample comprises over 120,000 clones, 75% to 90% of them detected only once. The ten largest clones capture roughly 45% of the sample.

The sample is drawn from a study of blood T cell repertoires in COVID-19 (dated by TCRdb to about 2020). At the level of the whole study: Collaborator samples came from the United States, Italy and Spain and covered acute and convalescent phases of COVID-19. The material from the prospective study consisted of cDNA or gDNA derived from T cells, B-cell-depleted T cells, or PBMCs. Deeply sampled blood TCRbeta repertoires from subjects exposed to, actively infected with, or recovered from COVID-19 were included in the dataset. A freely available public database, intended as a resource for researchers studying the immune response to SARS-CoV-2, is where the repertoires were released. Samples came from the ongoing ImmuneRACE study (first 160 participants) plus 1,254 subjects from 6 global collaborators. Nearly every sample came with metadata listing a de-identified subject ID, COVID-19 status, age in years and sex. Where HLA class I and class II types were available, the types were taken from metadata supplied by the sample provider, not from assay-based typing.

In the germline V gene (reference sequence), CDR1 corresponds to SGHNT and CDR2 to YYREEE. Taken from cysteine to phenylalanine, the CDR3 has 14 residues. Solely the CDR3 DNA is kept, with 42 bases framed from the first base. Compared with germline, V lacks 0 bases and J lacks 12 bases; bases without a gene match: 4. Paper-wide results and their limitations: The amount of clinical and demographic metadata varied by source and participant and was provided uncurated.

This chain is built from TRBV5-4 and TRBJ1-6; 9 central bases correspond to TRBD1. This clonotype was obtained from a human donor in a cohort sampled during active COVID-19. Source material: peripheral blood. The DNA sequence follows: TGTGCCAGCAGCTTGGGGACAGGGGAGGGACCCCTCCACTTT. Translated, this gives CASSLGTGEGPLHF.